The 15 T cell receptor beta chains below were found in one sample sequenced in a study of blood T cell repertoires in COVID-19. Using immunoSEQ multiplex PCR, the repertoire was profiled, and TCRdb retains in-frame clones only, with some absent. The data show 200,000 to 250,000 clones, around 80% seen once. Sequenced: peripheral blood. The source of these receptors is a woman in her 70s with acute or convalescent COVID-19.

Only one count was recorded for this clone. The chain recombines TRBV5-6 with TRBJ2-1; D remains ambiguous. Per the germline V gene, CDR1 is SGHDT and CDR2 is YYEEEE. The CDR3 runs 13 residues. Trimming shortened V by 4 bases and J by 1 base, and 6 bases separated the two germline ends. The CDR3 reads CASSAGSYNEQFF. In DNA form, the CDR3 reads TGTGCCAGCAGCGCAGGATCCTACAATGAGCAGTTCTTC.

Note on this clone: Mismatch with germline at one junction end may stem from a read error. The genes are TRBV7-7 and TRBJ2-1; D may be TRBD1 (6 bases). From germline, CDR1 is SSHAT and CDR2 FNYEAQ (reference sequence). The CDR3 sequence is 13 residues long. CDR3 in DNA: TGTGCTAGCAGCTTAGCAGGGGCCAATGAGCAGTTCTTC. Protein product: CASSLAGANEQFF. The full variable domain, completed using reference TRBV7-7 and TRBJ2-1, is GAGVSQSPRYKVTKRGQDVTLRCDPISSHATLYWYQQALGQGPEFLTYFNYEAQPDKSGLPSDRFSAERPEGSISTLTIQRTEQRDSAMYRCASSLAGANEQFFGPGTRLTVL.

The chain employs TRBV28 and TRBJ2-7, with 11 bases fitting TRBD2. Germline loops: CDR1 MDHEN, CDR2 SYDVKM. The CDR3 totals 16 residues. After removal of 4 bases from V and 7 bases from J, the junction contained 12 bases not matched to a gene. The CDR3 DNA follows: TGTGCCAGCAGTTCCCCCGGGACTAGCGGTGCTGGGGAGCAGTACTTC. This gives the protein CASSSPGTSGAGEQYF.

V and J are TRBV7-9 and TRBJ2-6; D perhaps matches TRBD1 (6 bases). V was cut by 0 bases and J by 2 bases, with 14 bases left in between. This CDR3 has 18 residues. Germline values: CDR1 SEHNR, CDR2 FQNEAQ (reference sequence). The CDR3 spells CASSLAWSGAPGANVLTF. CDR3 bases: TGTGCCAGCAGCTTAGCGTGGTCAGGGGCCCCTGGGGCCAACGTCCTGACTTTC.

This clone was observed a few times. The chain has TRBV6-1 and TRBJ2-2; D is unresolved. CDR1 MNHNS and CDR2 SASEGT come from the germline V gene. The CDR3 consists of 16 residues. V was shortened by 2 bases and J by 1 base, with 11 bases between the two germline ends. The CDR3 DNA follows: TGTGCCAGCAGTGAATGGGCCGTCGGGAACACCGGGGAGCTGTTTTTT. It is translated as CASSEWAVGNTGELFF.

This chain connects TRBV28 to TRBJ1-2, with 9 nucleotides matching TRBD1. The CDR3 has 14 residues. Germline V gives CDR1 MDHEN, CDR2 SYDVKM. Trimming took 5 bases from V and 6 from J; bases not matched to a gene: 7. The CDR3, as DNA: TGTGCCAGCAGTCCTACAGGGGGCTCGGATGGCTACACCTTC. Its protein product is CASSPTGGSDGYTF.

V usage is TRBV27 and J usage is TRBJ2-2; perhaps TRBD1 as D (6 bases). Between the trimmed V and J ends, which lost 6 bases and 3 bases, there was a span of 20 bases. Germline lookup yields CDR1 MNHEY and CDR2 SMNVEV (reference sequence). The CDR3 spans 17 residues. The CDR3 bases are TGTGCCAGCAGCCCAGACAGGAGTCCCCCCTACACCGGGGAGCTGTTTTTT. This codes for CASSPDRSPPYTGELFF.

This clone occurred once. This rearrangement joins TRBV2 to TRBJ1-5; D is undetermined. V lost 1 base to trimming and J lost 4 bases, with 11 bases between them. The CDR3 sequence is 15 residues long. CDR1 is SNHLY and CDR2 is FYNNEI in the germline V gene. CDR3 sequence reads: CASSEERVANQPQHF. CDR3 in DNA: TGTGCCAGCAGTGAAGAACGGGTCGCAAATCAGCCCCAGCATTTT. Based on the CDR3 plus reference TRBV2 and TRBJ1-5, the full variable domain is EPEVTQTPSHQVTQMGQEVILRCVPISNHLYFYWYRQILGQKVEFLVSFYNNEISEKSEIFDDQFSVERPDGSNFTLKIRSTKLEDSAMYFCASSEERVANQPQHFGDGTRLSIL.

This clone was recorded once. Other nucleotide sequences in the sample specify the same CDR3. This sequence joins TRBV10-3 and TRBJ1-3; D unclear. CDR1 and CDR2 from the germline V gene are ENHRY and SYGVKD. V shed 0 bases and J shed 0 bases, with 6 bases lying between them. The CDR3 length is 15 residues. In DNA form, the CDR3 reads TGTGCCATCAGTGAGTCTGGGAGCTCTGGAAACACCATATATTTT. It codes for CAISESGSSGNTIYF.

This clone was seen a single time. CDR3 sequence: CASSKGQSLEQYF. CDR3 bases: TGTGCCAGCAGCAAAGGACAGTCCTTGGAGCAGTACTTC. The rearrangement joins TRBV6-5 to TRBJ2-7; D may be TRBD1 (6 bases). Germline CDR1 and CDR2: MNHEY and SVGAGI. This CDR3 comprises 13 residues. V gave up 6 bases and J gave up 7 bases, with 16 bases separating them.

This clone was observed a handful of times. This rearrangement joins TRBV5-6 to TRBJ1-2; TRBD1 might be the D (5 bases). The CDR3 length is 14 residues. CDR1 is SGHDT and CDR2 is YYEEEE in the germline V gene. Trimming cost V 6 bases and J 6 bases, with 18 bases left between them. The CDR3: CASTLGFGGDGYTF. The CDR3 region has the DNA TGTGCCAGCACCTTAGGGTTCGGGGGGGATGGCTACACCTTC.

The chain links TRBV4-2 to TRBJ1-5, with 7 bases aligning to TRBD1. CDR3 size: 13 residues. The ends lost 3 bases at V and 4 bases at J; junction bases unmatched: 0. The V gene's germline CDR1 is LGHNA and CDR2 YNFKEQ. This CDR3 reads CASSQGQNQPQHF. DNA for the CDR3: TGTGCCAGCAGCCAGGGACAGAATCAGCCCCAGCATTTT.

The chain uses TRBV10-3 and TRBJ2-1, with 11 bases identical to TRBD2. The germline V gene has CDR1 ENHRY and CDR2 SYGVKD. The CDR3 is 15 amino acids. V lost 4 bases to trimming and J lost 3 bases; unmatched junction nucleotides: 2. The CDR3: CAISGGLAGYNEQFF. DNA of the CDR3: TGTGCCATCAGTGGAGGACTAGCGGGCTACAATGAGCAGTTCTTC.

The rearrangement joins TRBV5-6 to TRBJ1-2; D is undetermined. V gave up 4 bases and J gave up 0 bases, with 10 bases separating them. The CDR3 is 14 residues long. Germline V CDR1 and CDR2: SGHDT, YYEEEE. This CDR3 is CASSPDTANYGYTF. Here the CDR3 DNA reads TGTGCCAGCAGCCCCGACACAGCTAACTATGGCTACACCTTC.

The chain links TRBV18 to TRBJ2-3, with 12 nucleotides matching TRBD2. V lost 3 bases, J lost 5 bases, and 6 bases stayed unmatched. Looked up from germline, CDR1 is KGHSH and CDR2 is LQKENI. This CDR3 spans 16 amino acids. CDR3 residues: CASSPRLAGEGDTQYF. The DNA for the CDR3 is TGTGCCAGCTCACCTCGACTAGCGGGAGAGGGAGATACGCAGTATTTT. Full variable domain (rest looked up from reference TRBV18 and TRBJ2-3): NAGVMQNPRHLVRRRGQEARLRCSPMKGHSHVYWYRQLPEEGLKFMVYLQKENIIDESGMPKERFSAEFPKEGPSILRIQQVVRGDSAAYFCASSPRLAGEGDTQYFGPGTRLTVL.